The 3 T cell receptor beta chains in this list originate from one sample, sequenced in a study of blood T cell repertoires in COVID-19. The assay was immunoSEQ multiplex PCR, and TCRdb's table has in-frame clones only and misses some. The table shows fewer than 250,000 clones, with around 83% occurring only once. The material sequenced was peripheral blood. The source is a man in his fifties or sixties with active or convalescent COVID-19.

This clone was detected only a few times. V is TRBV3-1 (or the pseudogene TRBV3-2) and J is TRBJ1-4, with D unclear. The CDR3 consists of 16 residues. V was shortened by 1 base and J by 0 bases, with 9 bases between the two germline ends. The germline V gene encodes CDR1 LGHDT and CDR2 YNNKEL (reference sequence). CDR3 coding DNA: TGTGCCAGCAGCCAAGTGGCGGCCACAACTAATGAAAAACTGTTTTTT. Protein: CASSQVAATTNEKLFF.

The CDR3 nucleotides read TGTGCCAGCAGTGAATACGGTAGCGGGGGTATAAACATTCAGTACTTC. Amino acid sequence: CASSEYGSGGINIQYF. J is TRBJ2-4 and V is TRBV25-1, with 9 bases matching TRBD2. CDR3 size: 16 residues. Germline CDR1 reads MGHDK; CDR2 reads SYGVNS. With 0 bases clipped from V and 6 bases from J, the junction kept 6 bases outside the gene matches.

The chain carries TRBV7-2 and TRBJ1-1, with TRBD1 matching over 7 bases. The CDR3 spans 12 residues. Germline CDR1 and CDR2: SGHTA and FQGNSA. With 3 bases clipped from V and 8 bases from J, the junction kept 3 bases outside the gene matches. The CDR3 loop reads CASSFGGGEAFF. CDR3 nucleotide sequence: TGTGCCAGCAGCTTTGGAGGGGGCGAAGCTTTCTTT.